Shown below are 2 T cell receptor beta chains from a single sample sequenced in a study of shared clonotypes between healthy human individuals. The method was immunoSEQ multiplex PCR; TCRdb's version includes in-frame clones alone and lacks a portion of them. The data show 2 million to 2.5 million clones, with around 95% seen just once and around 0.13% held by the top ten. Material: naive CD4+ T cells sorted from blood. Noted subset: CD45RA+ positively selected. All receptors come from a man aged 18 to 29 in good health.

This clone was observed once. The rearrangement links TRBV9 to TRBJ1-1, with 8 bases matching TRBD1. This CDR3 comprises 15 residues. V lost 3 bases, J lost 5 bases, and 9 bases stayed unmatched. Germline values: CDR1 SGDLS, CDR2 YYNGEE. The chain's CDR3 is CASSADGQGGTEAFF. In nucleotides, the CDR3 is TGTGCCAGCAGCGCGGACGGACAGGGAGGTACTGAAGCTTTCTTT.

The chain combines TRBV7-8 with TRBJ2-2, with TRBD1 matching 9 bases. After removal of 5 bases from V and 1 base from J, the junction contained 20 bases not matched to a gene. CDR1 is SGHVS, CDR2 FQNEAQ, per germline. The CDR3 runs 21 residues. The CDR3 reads CASSLHIESGQGLGNTGELFF. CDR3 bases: TGTGCCAGCAGCCTCCACATAGAATCCGGACAGGGGTTGGGGAACACCGGGGAGCTGTTTTTT.